This entry lists 32 T cell receptor beta chains sequenced from one sample in a study of blood T cell repertoires in COVID-19 (dated by TCRdb to about 2020). Receptors were amplified or captured by the immunoSEQ multiplex PCR assay. Sourced from immuneACCESS, this table was stored by TCRdb with only in-frame sequences that have V and J called. A share of the clones is absent; for the studies checked, an unresolved V gene accounts for under half, and the remainder has no known explanation. Recorded for this sample are around 220,000 clones; approximately 85% of them occurred a single time. The leading ten clones occupy 7.5% to 9.5% of the sample. The sequenced material came from peripheral blood. Every receptor here comes from a woman of 80 years or more with COVID-19, enrolled during active disease.

This clone was counted between two and nine times. The chain recombines TRBV5-4 with TRBJ1-2; TRBD1 is a possible D gene (6 bases). The germline V gene has CDR1 SGHNT and CDR2 YYREEE (reference sequence). V lost 3 bases and J lost 6, with 15 bases in between. The CDR3 sequence is 14 residues long. The CDR3 spells CASSSLQGRDGYTF. In nucleotides, the CDR3 is TGTGCCAGCAGCTCATTACAGGGAAGGGATGGCTACACCTTC.

The genes are TRBV7-2 and TRBJ1-1; 7 positions agree with TRBD1. The CDR3 sequence is 15 residues long. The V segment lost 5 bases and the J segment 1 base; nucleotides outside the gene matches: 7. Germline assignment: CDR1 SGHTA and CDR2 FQGNSA. CDR3 sequence reads: CASSQDRRPNTEAFF. CDR3 bases: TGTGCCAGCAGCCAGGACAGGCGGCCGAACACTGAAGCTTTCTTT.

The chain employs TRBV30 and TRBJ2-7, with 8 positions matching TRBD1. This CDR3 comprises 12 residues. Germline CDR1 and CDR2: GTSNPN and SVGIG (reference sequence). V was pared by 7 bases and J by 2 bases, with 4 bases of the junction left unmatched. CDR3 sequence reads: CAFQGAAYEQYF. For the CDR3, the DNA is TGTGCCTTTCAGGGGGCGGCCTACGAGCAGTACTTC.

The genes are TRBV5-1 and TRBJ2-3; TRBD2 is a possible D gene (6 bases). With 4 bases removed from V and 2 bases from J, the gap between germline ends came to 11 bases. Germline V lookup: CDR1 SGHRS, CDR2 YFSETQ. There are 14 residues in the CDR3. The CDR3 reads CASSPASATDTQYF. As DNA, the CDR3 is TGCGCCAGCAGCCCCGCTAGCGCCACAGATACGCAGTATTTT.

This clone was seen just once. V and J are TRBV28 and TRBJ2-6, with D tentatively TRBD1 (5 bases). The CDR3 is made up of 14 amino acids. Trimming removed 6 bases from V and 2 bases from J, with 8 bases in between. Germline V gives CDR1 MDHEN, CDR2 SYDVKM. CDR3 residues: CASSPGTGANVLTF. CDR3 DNA sequence: TGTGCCAGCAGCCCAGGGACTGGGGCCAACGTCCTGACTTTC.

This clone was seen just once. This chain connects TRBV7-9 to TRBJ2-5; weak D call: TRBD2 (5 bases). The CDR3 spans 12 residues. Germline V gene lookup returns CDR1 SEHNR and CDR2 FQNEAQ (reference sequence). V was pared by 3 bases and J by 7 bases, with 9 bases between. The CDR3 spells CASSFPGTTQYF. The DNA of the CDR3 is TGTGCCAGCAGCTTTCCGGGAACGACCCAGTACTTC.

The chain couples TRBV6-5 to TRBJ1-2; D remains unclear. Per germline, CDR1 MNHEY and CDR2 SVGAGI. V was clipped by 6 bases and J by 5 bases, with 16 bases between them. The CDR3 spans 14 residues. The CDR3 reads CASRDWDLPYGYTF. The CDR3 nucleotides read TGTGCCAGCAGGGACTGGGATCTCCCATATGGCTACACCTTC.

The CDR3 region has the DNA TGTGCCAGCATCAGACGTATTGGGGGAGGGAGCTCCTATGGCTACACCTTC. Amino acids: CASIRRIGGGSSYGYTF. The chain uses TRBV7-2 and TRBJ1-2; a possible D gene is TRBD1 (5 bases). Per the germline V gene, CDR1 is SGHTA and CDR2 is FQGNSA. V shed 7 bases and J shed 4 bases, with 25 bases lying between them. The CDR3 has 17 residues.

The chain couples TRBV18 to TRBJ2-3; 10 bases line up with TRBD2. Germline values: CDR1 KGHSH, CDR2 LQKENI. CDR3 length: 19 residues. J gave up 0 bases and V 2 bases, and 11 bases lay outside the gene matches. The CDR3 nucleotides are TGTGCCAGCTCACCATATACTAGCGGGAAAATGTCTAGCACAGATACGCAGTATTTT. It encodes CASSPYTSGKMSSTDTQYF.

The gene calls are TRBV7-2 and TRBJ2-5; possibly TRBD2 for D (6 bases). Looked up from germline, CDR1 is SGHTA and CDR2 is FQGNSA. V was shortened by 0 bases and J by 4 bases, with 9 bases between the two germline ends. The CDR3 runs 14 residues. The CDR3 here is CASSLAGRGETQYF. CDR3 coding DNA: TGTGCCAGCAGCTTAGCCGGGAGAGGAGAGACCCAGTACTTC. Drawing the rest from reference TRBV7-2 and TRBJ2-5, the complete variable domain is GAGVSQSPSNKVTEKGKDVELRCDPISGHTALYWYRQSLGQGLEFLIYFQGNSAPDKSGLPSDRFSAERTGGSVSTLTIQRTQQEDSAVYLCASSLAGRGETQYFGPGTRLLVL.

The chain joins TRBV15 to TRBJ2-7; 12 bases are shared with TRBD2. Germline V CDR1 and CDR2: LNHNV, YYDKDF (reference sequence). The CDR3 length is 13 residues. The V gene end was trimmed by 11 bases and the J gene end by 4 bases; junction bases not matched to a gene: 6. Here the CDR3 reads CASRLAGVYEQYF. The DNA of the CDR3 is TGTGCCTCGCGACTAGCGGGAGTGTACGAGCAGTACTTC.

This clone was seen just once. The chain has TRBV7-2 and TRBJ2-7, with a weak D call TRBD2 (6 bases). V was cut by 1 base and J by 1 base, with 11 bases left in between. This CDR3 region has 15 residues. CDR1 and CDR2 (germline): SGHTA, FQGNSA. The CDR3: CASSLGLVVSYEQYF. The CDR3 nucleotides read TGTGCCAGCAGCTTAGGACTAGTAGTGTCCTACGAGCAGTACTTC.

The chain links TRBV6-5 to TRBJ2-7; D is perhaps TRBD2 (6 bases). Germline values: CDR1 MNHEY, CDR2 SVGAGI. The CDR3 is 13 amino acids. The CDR3 is CAAGGGRYYEQYF. The CDR3 region has the DNA TGTGCGGCAGGTGGAGGGCGCTACTACGAGCAGTACTTC.

This clone was counted only a few times. The rearrangement joins TRBV12-3 or TRBV12-4 to TRBJ1-6; D gene uncertain. This CDR3 is 12 amino acids long. V shed 4 bases and J shed 8 bases, with 6 bases lying between them. CDR3 DNA sequence: TGTGCCAGCAGTTCTCTCGATTCACCCCTCCACTTT. It encodes CASSSLDSPLHF.

The V and J genes are TRBV9 and TRBJ2-7; 14 nucleotides agree with TRBD2. J gave up 2 bases and V 4 bases, and 5 bases lay outside the gene matches. CDR1 is SGDLS, CDR2 YYNGEE, per germline. The CDR3 consists of 16 residues. The CDR3: CASSSRLAGGPYEQYF. CDR3 coding DNA: TGTGCCAGCAGCTCGCGACTAGCGGGGGGGCCCTACGAGCAGTACTTC.

V and J are TRBV4-3 and TRBJ1-4; D may be TRBD1 (6 bases). Per germline, CDR1 LGHNA and CDR2 YSLEER. The CDR3 has 17 amino acids. V shed 0 bases and J shed 4 bases, with 15 bases lying between them. CDR3 in amino acids: CASSQESGAGFNEKLFF. In DNA form, the CDR3 reads TGCGCCAGCAGCCAAGAGTCAGGGGCCGGGTTTAATGAAAAACTGTTTTTT.

This chain uses TRBV7-9 with TRBJ1-2; unclear D gene. Germline values: CDR1 SEHNR, CDR2 FQNEAQ (reference sequence). The CDR3 loop spans 15 amino acids. Between the trimmed V and J ends, which lost 5 bases and 0 bases, there was a span of 13 bases. For the CDR3, the DNA is TGTGCCAGCAGCCCGCTCGCCGGGGCTAACTATGGCTACACCTTC. Translated, it gives CASSPLAGANYGYTF.

The chain employs TRBV4-2 and TRBJ1-3; no clear D. This CDR3 spans 16 amino acids. Trimming took off 0 bases at V and 4 bases at J, with 13 bases between the two ends. Germline V lookup: CDR1 LGHNA, CDR2 YNFKEQ. CDR3 in DNA: TGTGCCAGCAGCCAAGAGGGAGGAGGGCTCGGAAACACCATATATTTT. It yields the protein CASSQEGGGLGNTIYF.

The chain recombines TRBV5-1 with TRBJ1-4; perhaps TRBD1 as D (6 bases). The V end lost 4 bases, the J end lost 3 bases, and 10 bases lay between the germline ends. CDR1 and CDR2 (germline): SGHRS, YFSETQ. The length of the CDR3 is 14 residues. The CDR3 DNA is TGCGCCAGCAGCCTACAGGGCCCTAATGAAAAACTGTTTTTT. Amino acid sequence: CASSLQGPNEKLFF. Drawing the rest from reference TRBV5-1 and TRBJ1-4, the complete variable domain is KAGVTQTPRYLIKTRGQQVTLSCSPISGHRSVSWYQQTPGQGLQFLFEYFSETQRNKGNFPGRFSGRQFSNSRSEMNVSTLELGDSALYLCASSLQGPNEKLFFGSGTQLSVL.

The chain uses TRBV5-6 and TRBJ1-1; 8 nucleotides match TRBD1. Germline V gene sequence: CDR1 SGHDT, CDR2 YYEEEE. The length of the CDR3 is 16 residues. V lost 3 bases to trimming and J lost 4 bases; unmatched junction nucleotides: 11. This chain's CDR3 is CASSSGPYRGGTEAFF. In DNA, the CDR3 is TGTGCCAGCAGCTCTGGACCATACAGGGGGGGCACTGAAGCTTTCTTT.

Comment on this clone: One junction end disagrees with the germline gene, perhaps due to a read error. Written as DNA, the CDR3 is TGTGCCAGCAGCGAAGGGGGCGGGGACAGGGATACGCAGTATTTT. Amino acids: CASSEGGGDRDTQYF. The chain couples TRBV2 to TRBJ2-3; 8 bases agree with TRBD1. The CDR3 totals 15 residues. CDR1 is SNHLY, CDR2 FYNNEI, per germline.

The count of this clone is one. The V call is TRBV11-2, the J call TRBJ2-1; D perhaps matches TRBD1 (6 bases). CDR3 size: 17 residues. The ends were cut back, 1 base at V and 2 bases at J, with 15 bases in the middle. From germline, CDR1 is SGHAT and CDR2 FQNNGV. The chain's CDR3 is CASSLAGATTAYNEQFF. CDR3 DNA: TGTGCCAGCAGCTTAGCAGGGGCGACAACTGCCTACAATGAGCAGTTCTTC.

In this sample, this clone turned up a few times. V gene TRBV3-1 (or the pseudogene TRBV3-2) combines with J gene TRBJ1-2; D unclear. Germline CDR1 reads LGHDT; CDR2 reads YNNKEL (reference sequence). This CDR3 is built from 13 residues. The V end lost 2 bases, the J end lost 5 bases, and 9 bases lay between the germline ends. This CDR3 is CASSQRTAYGYTF. In DNA form, the CDR3 reads TGTGCCAGCAGCCAACGAACAGCTTATGGCTACACCTTC.

The J gene is TRBJ2-7, the V gene TRBV19; D may be TRBD1 (5 bases). The length of the CDR3 is 13 residues. Trimming took off 3 bases at V and 0 bases at J, with 6 bases between the two ends. Germline-derived CDR1 and CDR2 are LNHDA and SQIVND (reference sequence). CDR3 region: CASSMTASYEQYF. CDR3 nucleotide sequence: TGTGCCAGTAGTATGACAGCCTCCTACGAGCAGTACTTC.

This chain connects TRBV3-1 (or the pseudogene TRBV3-2) to TRBJ2-1, with D uncertain. CDR1 and CDR2 from the germline V gene are LGHDT and YNNKEL (reference sequence). Trimming took off 1 base at V and 5 bases at J, with 15 bases between the two ends. CDR3 length: 16 amino acids. The DNA of the CDR3 is TGTGCCAGCAGCCAAGGTATCACCCGACAACACAATGAGCAGTTCTTC. Its protein product is CASSQGITRQHNEQFF.

The chain links TRBV28 to TRBJ2-3; D is unclear. Germline loops: CDR1 MDHEN, CDR2 SYDVKM. This CDR3 has 13 amino acids. V lost 6 bases to trimming and J lost 8 bases, with 15 bases between them. The CDR3 loop is CASSPPNSGTQYF. Here the CDR3 DNA reads TGTGCCAGCAGCCCCCCCAACTCGGGTACGCAGTATTTT.

This chain joins TRBV6-1 and TRBJ1-1, with 8 bases matching TRBD1. CDR3 size: 16 residues. V gave up 2 bases and J gave up 7 bases; unmatched junction bases: 12. CDR1 and CDR2 (germline): MNHNS, SASEGT. CDR3 sequence reads: CASSERAGGAWSEAFF. The CDR3 DNA reads as TGTGCCAGCAGTGAACGGGCAGGGGGCGCTTGGAGTGAAGCTTTCTTT.

The chain joins TRBV19 to TRBJ1-1, with 8 bases that match TRBD1. Germline CDR1 and CDR2: LNHDA and SQIVND (reference sequence). The CDR3 is made up of 16 amino acids. V lost 1 base, J lost 3 bases, and 7 bases stayed unmatched. CDR3 coding DNA: TGTGCCAGTAGTATAGCTTCCCTACAGGGGGACACTGAAGCTTTCTTT. This sequence encodes CASSIASLQGDTEAFF.

The chain joins TRBV28 to TRBJ2-7, with D possibly matching TRBD1 (6 bases). CDR3 length: 17 residues. V shed 3 bases and J shed 5 bases, with 23 bases lying between them. The germline V gene has CDR1 MDHEN and CDR2 SYDVKM. In DNA form, the CDR3 reads TGTGCCAGCAGTTTCGATCCCGGCGGGCAGGGGACCAACGAGCAGTACTTC. Protein product: CASSFDPGGQGTNEQYF.

The rearrangement links TRBV19 to TRBJ1-1; weak D call: TRBD1 (6 bases). The CDR3 spans 15 residues. V lost 3 bases, J lost 6 bases, and 17 bases lay in between. Germline V gene lookup returns CDR1 LNHDA and CDR2 SQIVND (reference sequence). CDR3 DNA sequence: TGTGCCAGTAGTATCGAGGAGGTGCAGGGGTCTGAAGCTTTCTTT. This translates into CASSIEEVQGSEAFF.

This chain links TRBV6-4 with TRBJ2-1; TRBD1 might be the D (7 bases). This CDR3 comprises 15 residues. The germline gives CDR1 MRHNA, CDR2 SNTAGT. V was clipped by 8 bases and J by 1 base, with 15 bases between them. The CDR3, as DNA: TGTGCCAGCTCAGAGCAGGGGGGTTCCTACAATGAGCAGTTCTTC. Translation gives CASSEQGGSYNEQFF.

V gene TRBV30 combines with J gene TRBJ1-2, with unresolved D. The CDR3 covers 12 residues. Germline V gene data show CDR1 as GTSNPN and CDR2 as SVGIG (reference sequence). V lost 5 bases, J lost 5 bases, and 12 bases lay in between. CDR3 nucleotide sequence: TGTGCCTGGCAGCTCCGCGGGTATGGCTACACCTTC. It translates to CAWQLRGYGYTF.